The clone carrying this T cell receptor beta chain was detected many times. The antigen is unknown. Trimming shortened V by 2 bases and J by 0 bases, and 11 bases separated the two germline ends. The CDR3 loop spans 14 amino acids. Germline-derived CDR1 and CDR2 are GTSNPN and SVGIG (reference sequence). This sample was included in a study of T-cell reconstitution after alpha-beta-depleted transplantation in children. Unique molecular identifiers were incorporated into the prepared TCRbeta library. TCRdb processed the PCR reads anew with MiXCR; each CDR3 protein has one entry. The sample shows hundreds of thousands of distinct CDR3 sequences, under 12% of them seen only once. Study-wide findings and caveats: Some patients showed high day-60 TCRbeta diversity, which derived from surviving recipient T cells and thymic progenitors.

The receptor was isolated from a child under 10 years old with inherited bone marrow failure, due to receive a stem cell transplant. The J gene is TRBJ2-7, the V gene TRBV30; TRBD2 might be the D (5 bases). Sequencing was performed on PBMCs, taken before TCRalphabeta/CD19-depleted stem cell transplant. CDR3 region: CAWSRLSNSYEQYF. In nucleotides, the CDR3 is TGTGCCTGGAGTCGACTATCCAACTCCTACGAGCAGTACTTC.